Following are 30 T cell receptor beta chains from one sample sequenced in a study of human T cells and chemical hapten exposure. Noted time point: patch test 3, about 24 weeks after DPC sensitization. Treatment reported: therapeutic diphenylcyclopropenone sensitization with weekly scalp DPC. TCRdb redid the calling of the RACE reads with MiXCR, one entry per CDR3 protein. The table lists 180,000 or so distinct CDR3 sequences, 24% of them singletons. Source: whole blood, taken in connection with sensitization to the hapten diphenylcyclopropenone (DPC). All receptors derive from a woman aged 40 to 55 with alopecia areata. Some clones in this sample may be carry-over from other donors' samples.

The chain is built from TRBV20-1 and TRBJ2-7; 10 bases fit TRBD2. Losses at the gene ends were 8 bases for V and 1 base for J; bases not matched to a gene: 5. Germline CDR1 is DFQATT and CDR2 is SNEGSKA (reference sequence). This CDR3 spans 13 amino acids. In DNA form, the CDR3 reads TGCAGTCCGACTAGCGGGCGGTCCTACGAGCAGTACTTC. This encodes CSPTSGRSYEQYF.

There are a few counts of this clonotype. The V call is TRBV5-1, the J call TRBJ2-7, with TRBD2 matching 7 bases. Per germline, CDR1 SGHRS and CDR2 YFSETQ. With V trimmed by 0 bases and J by 3 bases, 3 bases remained unmatched. This CDR3 spans 14 amino acids. The CDR3 coding sequence is TGCGCCAGCAGCTTGGCAGGACTAGGCTACGAGCAGTACTTC. As protein: CASSLAGLGYEQYF.

V is TRBV7-2 and J is TRBJ2-1; D is uncertain. Between the trimmed V and J ends, which lost 4 bases and 5 bases, there was a span of 9 bases. The length of the CDR3 is 13 residues. CDR1 SGHTA and CDR2 FQGNSA come from the germline V gene. The CDR3, as DNA: TGTGCCAGCAGCTCACGGGCGGACAATGAGCAGTTCTTC. It codes for CASSSRADNEQFF.

This rearrangement joins TRBV4-2 to TRBJ2-2; TRBD2 matches 15 bases. Trimming at V came to 4 bases and at J to 1 base, leaving 7 bases not matched to a gene. CDR3 size: 19 residues. Germline V gene sequence: CDR1 LGHNA, CDR2 YNFKEQ. The CDR3 DNA is TGTGCCAGCAGCCGGGGACTAGCGGGAGGTCAACAGAACACCGGGGAGCTGTTTTTT. Translating gives CASSRGLAGGQQNTGELFF.

A few counts support this clonotype. The chain recombines TRBV4-1 with TRBJ2-7; D assignment may be TRBD1 or TRBD2 (5 bases each). The germline gives CDR1 MGHRA, CDR2 YSYEKL. Trimming removed 0 bases from V and 5 bases from J, with 11 bases in between. There are 14 residues in the CDR3. The CDR3 nucleotides are TGCGCCAGCAGCCAAGATGTCCGGGACGACGAGCAGTACTTC. Its protein is CASSQDVRDDEQYF.

The V and J genes are TRBV28 and TRBJ2-3; 9 positions match TRBD2. The CDR3 has 14 residues. Per the germline V gene, CDR1 is MDHEN and CDR2 is SYDVKM. J gave up 9 bases and V 5 bases, and 9 bases lay outside the gene matches. The DNA of the CDR3 is TGTGCCAGCAGTGCTAGCGGGATAGAGGAGACGCAGTATTTT. Its protein is CASSASGIEETQYF.

A few counts support this clonotype. The gene calls are TRBV29-1 and TRBJ1-1; D possibly corresponds to TRBD1 (5 bases). This CDR3 has 10 residues. Germline CDR1 is SQVTM and CDR2 is ANQGSEA. The V and J ends lost 5 bases and 10 bases respectively, with 11 bases between them. CDR3 protein: CSVWSGAAFF. In nucleotides, the CDR3 is TGCAGCGTTTGGAGTGGGGCAGCTTTCTTT.

This clonotype was observed a handful of times. The J gene is TRBJ2-3, the V gene TRBV4-2; TRBD2 aligns across 11 bases. From germline, CDR1 is LGHNA and CDR2 YNFKEQ. V gave up 1 base and J gave up 5 bases; unmatched junction bases: 8. This CDR3 region has 17 residues. In DNA form, the CDR3 reads TGTGCCAGCAGCCAAGTTAGTACTAGCGGGAGTCAAGATACGCAGTATTTT. Translation gives CASSQVSTSGSQDTQYF.

This clonotype was seen a few times. The chain uses TRBV6-5 and TRBJ2-5; D not resolved. The CDR3 consists of 11 residues. The V gene lost 6 bases and the J gene lost 7 bases, with 9 bases spanning the gap. CDR1 MNHEY and CDR2 SVGAGI come from the germline V gene. In nucleotides, the CDR3 is TGTGCCAGCAGCCAGTTGGGGACCCAGTACTTC. Translation gives CASSQLGTQYF.

The chain couples TRBV7-2 to TRBJ2-3, with 9 bases matching TRBD1. Germline lookup yields CDR1 SGHTA and CDR2 FQGNSA. CDR3 length equals 16 residues. V was pared by 3 bases and J by 2 bases, with 6 bases of the junction left unmatched. The CDR3 spells CASSFRTGALTDTQYF. CDR3 DNA sequence: TGTGCCAGCAGCTTTCGGACAGGGGCTCTCACAGATACGCAGTATTTT.

The chain uses TRBV6-2 or TRBV6-3 and TRBJ2-1; D is ambiguous. V was pared by 7 bases and J by 0 bases, with 13 bases between. Germline assignment: CDR1 MNHEY and CDR2 SVGEGT. The length of the CDR3 is 15 residues. The CDR3 region is CASTQDESSYNEQFF. The CDR3 DNA reads as TGTGCCAGCACCCAGGACGAGAGCTCCTACAATGAGCAGTTCTTC.

V is TRBV6-6 and J is TRBJ2-7; D is possibly TRBD1 (6 bases). Trimming pared 5 bases from V and 4 bases from J, leaving 12 bases between. Germline values: CDR1 MNHNY, CDR2 SVGAGI (reference sequence). CDR3 size: 13 residues. CDR3 DNA: TGTGCCAGCAGTCCTTCGGACAGTTACGAGCAGTACTTC. Its protein is CASSPSDSYEQYF.

This clonotype has just a few counts. This sequence joins TRBV7-3 and TRBJ2-1; no clear D gene. The V end lost 0 bases, the J end lost 6 bases, and 6 bases lay between the germline ends. This CDR3 is built from 13 residues. In germline, CDR1 is SGHTA, CDR2 FQGTGA. CDR3 amino acids: CASSLTPGNEQFF. DNA of the CDR3: TGTGCCAGCAGCTTAACCCCGGGCAATGAGCAGTTCTTC.

The chain carries TRBV7-3 and TRBJ1-3; possibly TRBD1 for D (5 bases). Deletions cut 6 bases from V and 4 bases from J, with 16 bases between. Germline V gene data show CDR1 as SGHTA and CDR2 as FQGTGA. The CDR3 has 15 amino acids. In nucleotides, the CDR3 is TGTGCCAGCAGTTACAGGACAAGGAGGGGAAACACCATATATTTT. Translation gives CASSYRTRRGNTIYF.

The V call is TRBV11-2, the J call TRBJ2-1; D unresolved. Germline lookup yields CDR1 SGHAT and CDR2 FQNNGV. This CDR3 region has 12 residues. Trimming took 3 bases from V and 7 from J, leaving 7 bases between them. Here the CDR3 DNA reads TGTGCCAGCAGCTTTACCGCAAATGAGCAGTTCTTC. It yields the protein CASSFTANEQFF. The full variable domain, rest sourced from reference TRBV11-2 and TRBJ2-1, is EAGVAQSPRYKIIEKRQSVAFWCNPISGHATLYWYQQILGQGPKLLIQFQNNGVVDDSQLPKDRFSAERLKGVDSTLKIQPAKLEDSAVYLCASSFTANEQFFGPGTRLTVL.

This clonotype has more than one count but fewer than ten. This chain uses TRBV20-1 with TRBJ1-2; weak D call: TRBD1 (6 bases). The germline CDR1 and CDR2 sequences are DFQATT and SNEGSKA (reference sequence). Trimming took 0 bases from V and 0 from J, leaving 14 bases between them. The CDR3 runs 16 residues. CDR3 region: CSARDPGQLANYGYTF. DNA for the CDR3: TGCAGTGCTAGAGACCCCGGACAGTTAGCTAACTATGGCTACACCTTC.

This chain joins TRBV6-2 or TRBV6-3 and TRBJ1-2, with D hard to call. CDR3 size: 18 residues. The germline V and J ends were trimmed by 2 bases and 0 bases, with 19 bases remaining between them. Germline V lookup: CDR1 MNHEY, CDR2 SVGEGT. The CDR3 protein is CASSYDPYGEASNYGYTF. The CDR3 DNA sequence: TGTGCCAGCAGTTACGACCCTTACGGGGAGGCCTCTAACTATGGCTACACCTTC.

This clonotype appeared a few times. The rearrangement joins TRBV5-1 to TRBJ2-3; no definite D call. In germline, CDR1 is SGHRS, CDR2 YFSETQ. V lost 2 bases and J lost 3, with 7 bases in between. The CDR3 runs to 13 residues. The chain's CDR3 is CASSLQWTDTQYF. The CDR3 region has the DNA TGCGCCAGCAGCTTACAGTGGACAGATACGCAGTATTTT.

This clonotype has just a few counts. The chain combines TRBV28 with TRBJ2-7; 8 bases agree with TRBD2. V lost 5 bases, J lost 6 bases, and 9 bases stayed unmatched. In germline, CDR1 is MDHEN, CDR2 SYDVKM. This CDR3 contains 14 residues. CDR3 nucleotide sequence: TGTGCCAGCAGTATACTAGCGGATCGCCTCGAGCAGTACTTC. Translation: CASSILADRLEQYF.

This clonotype was counted between two and nine times. One end of the junction is discordant with germline, which a read error may explain. The chain combines TRBV3-1 with TRBJ1-1; 8 bases map to TRBD1. This CDR3 is built from 13 residues. The germline CDR1 and CDR2 sequences are LGHDT and YNNKEL (reference sequence). The CDR3 here is CASSPLTGGEAFF. In DNA, the CDR3 is TGTGCCAGCAGCCCCCTAACAGGGGGTGAAGCCTTCTTT.

The V gene is TRBV5-1, the J gene TRBJ2-1; weak D call: TRBD1 (6 bases). V lost 7 bases and J 8 bases, leaving 22 bases between the germline ends. The CDR3 covers 15 residues. Germline V gene sequence: CDR1 SGHRS, CDR2 YFSETQ. In DNA, the CDR3 is TGCGCCAGCGCCCTTGACAGGTTCGACTTGGATGAGCAGTTCTTC. This codes for CASALDRFDLDEQFF.

V gene TRBV20-1 combines with J gene TRBJ2-1; D unclear. CDR1 DFQATT and CDR2 SNEGSKA come from the germline V gene (reference sequence). The CDR3 is made up of 14 amino acids. Trimming shortened V by 2 bases and J by 0 bases, and 8 bases separated the two germline ends. The CDR3 bases are TGCAGTGCTAGATATAAGGGCTCCTACAATGAGCAGTTCTTC. Residues: CSARYKGSYNEQFF.

The chain employs TRBV5-4 and TRBJ1-2; 9 nucleotides line up with TRBD1. The V gene end was trimmed by 2 bases and the J gene end by 8 bases; junction bases not matched to a gene: 13. The length of the CDR3 is 16 residues. CDR1 SGHNT and CDR2 YYREEE come from the germline V gene (reference sequence). The CDR3 DNA reads TGTGCCAGCAGCTTACCGCCGGGACAGGGTTTCCGCGGCTACACCTTC. Protein product: CASSLPPGQGFRGYTF. Supplemented by reference TRBV5-4 and TRBJ1-2, the full variable domain reads ETGVTQSPTHLIKTRGQQVTLRCSSQSGHNTVSWYQQALGQGPQFIFQYYREEENGRGNFPPRFSGLQFPNYSSELNVNALELDDSALYLCASSLPPGQGFRGYTFGSGTRLTVV.

This clonotype was counted between two and nine times. The chain carries TRBV5-1 and TRBJ2-1, with 11 bases matching TRBD2. From germline, CDR1 is SGHRS and CDR2 YFSETQ. There are 16 residues in the CDR3. V shed 1 base and J 2 bases; nucleotides not matched to a gene: 2. As DNA, the CDR3 is TGCGCCAGCAGCTTGATAGCGGGAGGGCCCTACAATGAGCAGTTCTTC. Its translation: CASSLIAGGPYNEQFF.

For this clonotype: An end of the junction differs from the germline gene, which may be a read error. The chain recombines TRBV5-1 with TRBJ2-1; perhaps TRBD1 as D (6 bases). CDR1 and CDR2 from the germline V gene are SGHRS and YFSETQ. The CDR3 totals 15 residues. This CDR3 reads CASQGTSLSHNEQFF. CDR3 DNA: TGCGCCAGCCAGGGGACAAGCCTCTCCCACAATGAGCAGTTCTTC.

J is TRBJ1-1 and V is TRBV12-3 or TRBV12-4; D remains ambiguous. V shed 6 bases and J shed 5 bases, with 16 bases lying between them. This CDR3 is 14 amino acids long. In DNA, the CDR3 is TGTGCCAGCAGCCTCCCTTGGGGTGAAACTGAAGCTTTCTTT. As protein: CASSLPWGETEAFF.

The gene calls are TRBV28 and TRBJ2-3; 7 bases align to TRBD1. The CDR3 covers 14 residues. The V and J ends lost 3 bases and 8 bases, in that order; junction bases with no gene match: 8. Germline V gene data show CDR1 as MDHEN and CDR2 as SYDVKM. The CDR3 coding sequence is TGTGCCAGCAGTTTGACAGGGCTGGGGGTTACGCAGTATTTT. Protein sequence: CASSLTGLGVTQYF.

The genes are TRBV11-2 and TRBJ2-3; no clear D. Germline V gives CDR1 SGHAT, CDR2 FQNNGV. Trimming removed 3 bases from V and 4 bases from J, with 11 bases in between. The CDR3 is made up of 14 amino acids. The CDR3 nucleotides are TGTGCCAGCAGCTTGGAACGGCAGTCAGATACGCAGTATTTT. Protein: CASSLERQSDTQYF. Variable domain in full (rest from reference TRBV11-2 and TRBJ2-3): EAGVAQSPRYKIIEKRQSVAFWCNPISGHATLYWYQQILGQGPKLLIQFQNNGVVDDSQLPKDRFSAERLKGVDSTLKIQPAKLEDSAVYLCASSLERQSDTQYFGPGTRLTVL.

CDR3 DNA: TGCAGTGCTAGCCTCACAGGGGATATTGGCTACACCTTC. This translates into CSASLTGDIGYTF. The genes are TRBV20-1 and TRBJ1-2; 7 nucleotides agree with TRBD1. With V trimmed by 3 bases and J by 7 bases, 8 bases remained unmatched. This CDR3 has 13 amino acids. The germline gives CDR1 DFQATT, CDR2 SNEGSKA (reference sequence).

The chain combines TRBV10-3 with TRBJ2-5, with D perhaps TRBD2 (5 bases). Trimming took off 6 bases at V and 3 bases at J, with 8 bases between the two ends. CDR1 and CDR2 (germline): ENHRY, SYGVKD. This CDR3 region has 12 residues. The CDR3, as DNA: TGTGCCATCAGGGCGGAGGAAGAGACCCAGTACTTC. Translating gives CAIRAEEETQYF.